This is a list of T cell receptor beta chains from one sample in a study of blood T cell repertoires in COVID-19. Only in-frame clones appear in the TCRdb table, and some are missing; sequencing was by immunoSEQ multiplex PCR. The sample lists some 100,000 clones, roughly 85% occurring once. Material: PBMCs or T cells enriched from blood (not recorded which). The receptors shown here come from a woman aged 50 to 60 who had recovered from COVID-19. Both conserved end residues are part of each CDR3. The D gene is left open where the match is weak. The size of a clone is reported for some rows only, either as once, few or many, or as a class for expanded clones.

>TRBJ2-1|12|.|TRBV29-1|.
CSVEDSSNEQFF
TGCAGCGTTGAGGACTCGAGCAATGAGCAGTTCTTC
>TRBJ2-1|22|TRBD2|TRBV7-3|.
CASSSTTLSGSLTGVKGNEQFF
TGTGCCAGCAGCTCAACTACGCTTAGCGGGAGCCTAACTGGGGTGAAGGGCAATGAGCAGTTCTTC
>TRBJ2-7|14|TRBD1|TRBV6-6|.
CASSLLGGSGEQYF
TGTGCCAGCAGCCTACTAGGGGGCTCTGGCGAGCAGTACTTC
>TRBJ2-7|14|.|TRBV10-3|once
CAISALTGIHEQYF
TGTGCCATCAGTGCGCTTACCGGGATACACGAGCAGTACTTC
>TRBJ2-7|17|TRBD2|TRBV11-2|.
CASSLGLADISSYEQYF
TGTGCCAGCAGCCTGGGACTAGCGGACATATCCTCCTACGAGCAGTACTTC
>TRBJ1-2|15|.|TRBV18|.
CASSPSRDFNYGYTF
TGTGCCAGCTCACCGTCCCGGGATTTTAACTATGGCTACACCTTC
>TRBJ2-2|15|.|TRBV2|.
CASSEQGTNTGELFF
TGTGCCAGCAGTGAGCAGGGAACTAACACCGGGGAGCTGTTTTTT
>TRBJ1-2|14|.|TRBV5-1|.
CASSLYEENYGYTF
TGCGCCAGCAGCTTGTACGAGGAAAACTATGGCTACACCTTC
>TRBJ1-4|16|.|TRBV5-1|.
CASSPGQVLISEKLFF
TGCGCCAGCAGCCCGGGACAAGTTCTAATTTCCGAAAAACTGTTTTTT
>TRBJ1-3|16|TRBD1|TRBV5-4|.
CASSSMTGVSGNTIYF
TGTGCCAGCAGCTCGATGACAGGGGTGTCTGGAAACACCATATATTTT
>TRBJ1-2|11|.|TRBV30|.
CAWMSAGGYTF
TGTGCCTGGATGAGCGCGGGGGGCTACACCTTC
>TRBJ1-2|15|TRBD1|TRBV4-2|.
CASSQATGGIDGYTF
TGTGCCAGCAGCCAAGCGACAGGGGGAATAGACGGCTACACCTTC
>TRBJ1-2|13|.|TRBV2|.
CASSVQGGYGYTF
TGTGCCAGCAGTGTACAGGGTGGCTATGGCTACACCTTC
>TRBJ2-5|18|.|TRBV28|.
CASSPRGRIMDSQETQYF
TGTGCCAGCAGTCCTAGGGGCCGAATTATGGACAGCCAAGAGACCCAGTACTTC
>TRBJ1-5|14|TRBD1|TRBV6-5|.
CASRENRGHQPQHF
TGTGCCAGCAGAGAGAACAGGGGTCATCAGCCCCAGCATTTT
>TRBJ1-5|15|TRBD1|TRBV6-1|.
CASSEAGQSHQPQHF
TGTGCCAGCAGTGAAGCGGGACAGAGCCATCAGCCCCAGCATTTT
>TRBJ2-5|14|.|TRBV5-1|.
CASSFGRSQETQYF
TGCGCCAGCAGCTTCGGAAGGAGTCAAGAGACCCAGTACTTC
>TRBJ2-7|14|.|TRBV18|once
CASSRLGGKDEQYF
TGTGCCAGCTCACGTCTGGGCGGGAAGGACGAGCAGTACTTC
>TRBJ1-1|11|.|TRBV19|.
CATNGLRGAFF
TGTGCCACAAACGGACTTAGAGGAGCTTTCTTT
>TRBJ1-1|13|.|TRBV27|.
CASSSPPRVEAFF
TGTGCCAGCAGTTCTCCCCCCAGGGTTGAAGCTTTCTTT
>TRBJ2-7|15|.|TRBV30|.
CAWSVPRGHPYEQYF
TGTGCCTGGAGTGTACCCAGGGGTCATCCCTACGAGCAGTACTTC
>TRBJ1-1|13|TRBD1|TRBV6-5|.
CASSYPGTGFAFF
TGTGCCAGCAGTTACCCCGGGACAGGGTTTGCTTTCTTT
>TRBJ1-1|13|.|TRBV27|.
CASSFRVGGEAFF
TGTGCCAGCAGTTTCCGCGTCGGGGGTGAAGCTTTCTTT
>TRBJ1-1|15|.|TRBV3-1/TRBV3-2|.
CASSQDLQGGTEAFF
TGTGCCAGCAGCCAAGATTTACAGGGCGGCACTGAAGCTTTCTTT
>TRBJ2-7|14|.|TRBV6-5|.
CASSPIGSPYEQYF
TGTGCCAGCAGCCCGATCGGGTCACCCTACGAGCAGTACTTC
>TRBJ2-7|16|TRBD1|TRBV4-1|.
CASSQVGTGSFYEQYF
TGCGCCAGCAGCCAAGTCGGGACAGGGTCATTCTACGAGCAGTACTTC
>TRBJ1-2|12|TRBD1|TRBV28|.
CASRGQNYGYTF
TGTGCCAGCAGGGGACAGAACTATGGCTACACCTTC
>TRBJ1-1|12|.|TRBV28|many
CASTERNTEAFF
TGTGCCAGCACGGAGCGGAACACTGAAGCTTTCTTT
>TRBJ1-2|13|.|TRBV28|.
CASRGTGRDGYTF
TGTGCCAGCAGAGGCACAGGGAGAGATGGCTACACCTTC
>TRBJ2-1|14|.|TRBV5-1|.
CASSLEPSYNEQFF
TGCGCCAGCAGCTTGGAGCCCTCCTACAATGAGCAGTTCTTC
>TRBJ2-2|15|.|TRBV5-1|.
CASSLGQFGTGELFF
TGCGCCAGCAGTTTAGGACAGTTTGGCACCGGGGAGCTGTTTTTT
>TRBJ2-1|16|TRBD1|TRBV5-1|.
CASSSPRGQGLNEQFF
TGCGCCAGCAGCTCCCCCCGGGGACAGGGACTCAATGAGCAGTTCTTC
>TRBJ2-3|16|TRBD2|TRBV7-9|.
CASSPRRAGGTDTQYF
TGTGCCAGCAGCCCTAGGCGAGCGGGAGGCACAGATACGCAGTATTTT
>TRBJ1-2|13|.|TRBV19|.
CASSIIGQSGYTF
TGTGCCAGTAGTATAATAGGACAGTCTGGCTACACCTTC
>TRBJ1-1|13|.|TRBV2|few
CASIPNAGLAAFF
TGTGCCAGCATCCCTAACGCCGGACTAGCCGCTTTCTTT
>TRBJ1-4|18|TRBD1|TRBV24-1|.
CATSDLQGQVHRDEKLFF
TGTGCCACCAGTGATTTGCAGGGACAGGTACACAGAGATGAAAAACTGTTTTTT
>TRBJ2-2|15|TRBD1|TRBV9|.
CASSVSGGRVGELFF
TGTGCCAGCAGCGTGTCAGGGGGCAGGGTCGGGGAGCTGTTTTTT